This T cell receptor beta chain is drawn from a study of PD-L1 blockade in urothelial cancer. Overall study context: Males with bladder-origin urothelial cancer constituted about 85% of the roughly 30 patients.

The CDR3 covers 15 residues. V was clipped by 0 bases and J by 0 bases, with 9 bases between them. Germline V gene data show CDR1 as LGHNA and CDR2 as YNFKEQ. Here immunoSEQ multiplex PCR was the method, and the copy in TCRdb shows in-frame clones only, minus some. The repertoire holds 50,000 to 55,000 clones, with approximately 80% as singletons. The chain combines TRBV4-2 with TRBJ2-7, with D tentatively TRBD2 (5 bases). Sample: PBMCs, taken around atezolizumab (anti-PD-L1) treatment. This clonotype was sampled from a man between 65 and 79 years old with urothelial cancer. Here the CDR3 reads CASSQERRSSYEQYF. Written as DNA, the CDR3 is TGTGCCAGCAGCCAAGAAAGGAGGAGCTCCTACGAGCAGTACTTC.